This passage covers 5 T cell receptor beta chains from one sample sequenced in a study of shared clonotypes between healthy human individuals. TCRdb keeps only in-frame clones here, not all; method: immunoSEQ multiplex PCR. The table shows approximately 1,000,000 clones, with around 78% occurring only once. The specimen sequenced was memory CD4+ T cells from PBMCs. Subset: CD45RA-negative fraction. The receptor set was obtained from a man younger than 35 in good health. Some clones in this sample may be carry-over from other donors' samples.

This chain joins TRBV29-1 and TRBJ1-2; D is unclear. The CDR3 has 12 residues. Germline CDR1 SQVTM, CDR2 ANQGSEA. V lost 4 bases to trimming and J lost 7 bases, with 13 bases between them. The CDR3: CSVVREASGYTF. For the CDR3, the DNA is TGCAGCGTTGTTCGGGAGGCCTCTGGCTACACCTTC.

This clone was found a few times. The chain combines TRBV20-1 with TRBJ1-2, with D uncertain. V lost 6 bases and J 3 bases, leaving 8 bases between the germline ends. The germline CDR1 and CDR2 sequences are DFQATT and SNEGSKA (reference sequence). The CDR3 covers 11 residues. This CDR3 reads CSANKDYGYTF. CDR3 nucleotides: TGCAGTGCCAACAAGGACTATGGCTACACCTTC.

The J gene is TRBJ2-5, the V gene TRBV10-3, with 10 bases identical to TRBD2. The CDR3 runs to 13 residues. Trimming took 4 bases from V and 7 from J; bases not matched to a gene: 3. Germline V gene sequence: CDR1 ENHRY, CDR2 SYGVKD. In DNA, the CDR3 is TGTGCCATCAGTGTTGGGACTAGCGTGACCCAGTACTTC. As protein: CAISVGTSVTQYF.

V gene TRBV28 combines with J gene TRBJ2-5; 8 bases map to TRBD2. CDR3 length equals 15 residues. Trimming removed 5 bases from V and 1 base from J; junction bases left unmatched: 6. Per germline, CDR1 MDHEN and CDR2 SYDVKM. Written as DNA, the CDR3 is TGTGCCAGCAGTGCCCAGCGGGGGTTCCAAGAGACCCAGTACTTC. This encodes CASSAQRGFQETQYF.

Points on this clone: This may come from a read error, since a much larger clone is one base off. This sequence joins TRBV5-4 and TRBJ2-7; 7 bases align to TRBD2. The J segment lost 0 bases and the V segment lost 1 base, leaving 1 base of the junction unmatched. CDR1 and CDR2 from the germline V gene are SGHNT and YYREEE (reference sequence). The CDR3 covers 14 residues. This CDR3 is CASSLSSGSYEQYF. DNA for the CDR3: TGTGCCAGCAGCTTGTCTAGCGGCTCCTACGAGCAGTACTTC.